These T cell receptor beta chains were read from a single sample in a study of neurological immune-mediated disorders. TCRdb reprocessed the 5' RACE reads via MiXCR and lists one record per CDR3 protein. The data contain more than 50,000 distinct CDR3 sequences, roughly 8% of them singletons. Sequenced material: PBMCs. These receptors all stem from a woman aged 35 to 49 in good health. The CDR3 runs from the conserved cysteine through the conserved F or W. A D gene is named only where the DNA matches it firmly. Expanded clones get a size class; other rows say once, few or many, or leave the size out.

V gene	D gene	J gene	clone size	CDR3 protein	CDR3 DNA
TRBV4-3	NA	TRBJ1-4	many	CASSQDYTTNEKLFF	TGCGCCAGCAGCCAAGATTACACAACTAATGAAAAACTGTTTTTT
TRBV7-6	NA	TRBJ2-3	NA	CASSSPAGLQPSTDTQYF	TGTGCCAGCAGCTCTCCCGCGGGACTCCAACCCAGCACAGATACGCAGTATTTT
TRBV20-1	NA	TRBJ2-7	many	CSARGKAGLFPVSSYEQYF	TGCAGTGCTAGAGGAAAGGCAGGGCTTTTTCCCGTAAGCTCCTACGAGCAGTACTTC
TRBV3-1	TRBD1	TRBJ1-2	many	CASSPDRGPLIGYTF	TGTGCCAGCAGTCCCGACAGGGGGCCCCTTATAGGCTACACCTTC
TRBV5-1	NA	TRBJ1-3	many	CASSLAYRSSGNTIYF	TGCGCCAGCAGCTTGGCCTATCGTTCCTCTGGAAACACCATATATTTT
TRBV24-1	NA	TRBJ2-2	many	CATSDSGREKGTGELFF	TGTGCCACCAGTGACTCGGGACGGGAGAAAGGCACCGGGGAGCTGTTTTTT
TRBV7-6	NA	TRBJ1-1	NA	CASSLNLWTEAFF	TGTGCCAGCAGCTTAAATCTGTGGACTGAAGCTTTCTTT
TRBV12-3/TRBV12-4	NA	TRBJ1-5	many	CASSHLSNQPQHF	TGTGCCAGCAGTCACCTAAGCAATCAGCCCCAGCATTTT
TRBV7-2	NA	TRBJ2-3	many	CASKAGRTTDTQYF	TGTGCCAGCAAGGCTGGGAGGACCACAGATACGCAGTATTTT
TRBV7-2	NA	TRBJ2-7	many	CASSWGRISYEQYF	TGTGCCAGCAGCTGGGGACGGATCTCCTACGAGCAGTACTTC
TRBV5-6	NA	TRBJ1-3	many	CASSLLRGSGNTIYF	TGTGCCAGCAGCTTATTAAGGGGTTCTGGAAACACCATATATTTT
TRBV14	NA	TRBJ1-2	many	CASSLTLNYGYTF	TGTGCCAGCAGCCTGACACTCAACTATGGCTACACCTTC
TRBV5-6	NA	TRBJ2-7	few	CASSLGTEYEQYF	TGTGCCAGCAGCTTGGGGACAGAATACGAGCAGTACTTC
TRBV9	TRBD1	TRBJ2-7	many	CASSDGTGGYEQYF	TGTGCCAGCAGCGACGGGACAGGAGGGTACGAGCAGTACTTC
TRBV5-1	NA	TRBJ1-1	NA	CASSRWTDTEAFF	TGCGCCAGCAGCCGGTGGACAGACACTGAAGCTTTCTTT
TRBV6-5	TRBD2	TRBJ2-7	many	CASSYFRTSGDEQYF	TGTGCCAGCAGTTACTTCCGGACTAGCGGGGACGAGCAGTACTTC
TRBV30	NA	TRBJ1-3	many	CAWGQIYSGNTIYF	TGTGCCTGGGGACAGATCTACTCTGGAAACACCATATATTTT
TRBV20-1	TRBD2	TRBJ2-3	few	CSPLAESTDTQYF	TGCAGTCCACTAGCGGAAAGCACAGATACGCAGTATTTT
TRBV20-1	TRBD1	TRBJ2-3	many	CSATDGQVTDTQYF	TGCAGTGCCACAGACGGACAGGTCACAGATACGCAGTATTTT
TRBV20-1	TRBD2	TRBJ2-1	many	CSAGRRDYYNEQFF	TGCAGTGCTGGTAGGCGGGACTACTACAATGAGCAGTTCTTC
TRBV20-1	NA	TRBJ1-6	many	CSAFSGSSYNSPLHF	TGCAGTGCCTTTTCGGGGAGCTCCTATAATTCACCCCTCCACTTT
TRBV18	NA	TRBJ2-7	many	CASSPAGIEYYEQYF	TGTGCCAGCTCACCAGCGGGGATAGAGTACTACGAGCAGTACTTC
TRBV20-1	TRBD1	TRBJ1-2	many	CSARDLDRGNYGYTF	TGCAGTGCTAGAGATCTGGACAGGGGTAACTATGGCTACACCTTC
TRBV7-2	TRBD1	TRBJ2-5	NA	CASRAGDSGQGKETQYF	TGTGCCAGCAGAGCCGGGGACTCCGGACAGGGTAAAGAGACCCAGTACTTC
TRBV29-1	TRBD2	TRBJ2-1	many	CSVEEREPYNEQFF	TGCAGCGTTGAGGAGCGGGAGCCGTACAATGAGCAGTTCTTC
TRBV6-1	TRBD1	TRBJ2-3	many	CASSEAGGRAFFTQYF	TGTGCCAGCAGTGAAGCAGGGGGCCGTGCTTTCTTTACGCAGTATTTT
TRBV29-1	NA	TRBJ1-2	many	CSVDQGRRGYTF	TGCAGCGTTGACCAGGGGAGACGAGGCTACACCTTC
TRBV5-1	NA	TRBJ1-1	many	CASSLDTEAFF	TGCGCCAGCAGCCTTGACACTGAAGCTTTCTTT
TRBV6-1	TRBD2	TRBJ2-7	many	CASSVLAGDISEQYF	TGTGCCAGCAGTGTACTAGCGGGAGACATATCCGAGCAGTACTTC
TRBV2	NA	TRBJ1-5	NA	CASRAGFPGNQPQHF	TGTGCCAGCAGAGCAGGGTTCCCTGGCAATCAGCCCCAGCATTTT
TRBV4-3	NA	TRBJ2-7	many	CASSQGQGFMEQYF	TGCGCCAGCAGCCAAGGGCAGGGTTTCATGGAGCAGTACTTC
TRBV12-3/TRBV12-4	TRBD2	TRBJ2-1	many	CASRQTSGGAYNEQFF	TGTGCCAGCAGGCAGACTAGCGGGGGGGCCTACAATGAGCAGTTCTTC
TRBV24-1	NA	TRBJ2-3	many	CATSHSTDTQYF	TGTGCCACCAGTCACTCCACAGATACGCAGTATTTT
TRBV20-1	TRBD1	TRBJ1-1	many	CSAPGQGGGNTEAFF	TGCAGTGCTCCTGGACAGGGCGGAGGGAACACTGAAGCTTTCTTT
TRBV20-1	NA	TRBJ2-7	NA	CSAIQKNYEQYF	TGCAGTGCTATACAGAAGAACTACGAGCAGTACTTC
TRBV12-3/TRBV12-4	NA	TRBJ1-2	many	CASSRGPVVDGYTF	TGTGCCAGCAGTCGGGGGCCTGTAGTAGATGGCTACACCTTC
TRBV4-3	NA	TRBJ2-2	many	CASRGGINTGELFF	TGCGCCAGCAGAGGGGGAATTAACACCGGGGAGCTGTTTTTT
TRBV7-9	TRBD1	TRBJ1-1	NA	CASSSSGQQNTEASF	TGTGCCAGCAGCTCATCGGGACAGCAGAACACTGAAGCTTCCTTT
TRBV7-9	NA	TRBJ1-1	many	CASSSVAETEAFF	TGTGCCAGCAGCTCAGTGGCGGAGACTGAAGCTTTCTTT
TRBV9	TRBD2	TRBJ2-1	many	CASSASGRDLGEQFF	TGTGCCAGCAGCGCCAGCGGGAGGGATCTTGGTGAGCAGTTCTTC
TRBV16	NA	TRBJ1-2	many	CASSPYWSDGYTF	TGTGCCAGCAGCCCCTATTGGTCCGACGGCTACACCTTC